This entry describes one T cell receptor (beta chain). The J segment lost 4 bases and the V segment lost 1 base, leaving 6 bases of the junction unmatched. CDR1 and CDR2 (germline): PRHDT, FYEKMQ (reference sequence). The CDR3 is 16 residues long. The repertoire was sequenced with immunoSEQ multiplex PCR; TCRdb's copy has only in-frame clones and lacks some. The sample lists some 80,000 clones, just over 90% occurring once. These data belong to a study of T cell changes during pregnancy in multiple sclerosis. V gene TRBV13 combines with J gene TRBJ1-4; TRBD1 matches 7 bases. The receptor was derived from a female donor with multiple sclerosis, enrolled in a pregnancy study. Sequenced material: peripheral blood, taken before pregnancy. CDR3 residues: CASSLARQGINEKLFF. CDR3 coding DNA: TGTGCCAGCAGCTTAGCCCGACAGGGAATTAATGAAAAACTGTTTTTT.